This TCR beta chain was sequenced during a study of blood T cell repertoires in COVID-19. Whole-study context: Sites in the United States, Italy and Spain provided acute and convalescent COVID-19 samples.

In the original analysis: How many nucleated cells were present was estimated from reference gene primer amplification. Here immunoSEQ multiplex PCR was the method, and the copy in TCRdb shows in-frame clones only, minus some. That table gives V, J and clone size, and the DNA gave D and trimming. Of fewer than 600,000 clones in the sample, 70% to 90% are singletons; the top ten hold 1.5% to 2%. This CDR3 contains 17 residues. The germline CDR1 and CDR2 sequences are LNHDA and SQIVND (reference sequence). V was clipped by 4 bases and J by 0 bases, with 17 bases between them. This clonotype originated in a woman aged 40-49 years who had recovered from COVID-19. The chain links TRBV19 to TRBJ2-3, with D perhaps TRBD2 (6 bases). The sequenced material came from PBMCs or T cells enriched from blood (not recorded which). In nucleotides, the CDR3 is TGTGCCAGTAGTAGCTTTAGCGGAGGCTCTAGCACAGATACGCAGTATTTT. Translating gives CASSSFSGGSSTDTQYF.